This TCR beta chain appears in the sequencing data of a study of T cell responses to AZD1222 COVID-19 vaccine. The CDR3 loop spans 15 amino acids. The germline CDR1 and CDR2 sequences are SGHAT and FQNNGV. Trimming removed 5 bases from V and 4 bases from J; junction bases left unmatched: 10. The sample holds one count of this clone. TCRdb's table, derived via immunoSEQ multiplex PCR, lists solely in-frame clones and lacks some. The table lists about 180,000 clones, roughly 88% of them singletons, with 7.7% in the top ten. This clonotype originated in an adult in good health. The sequencing here drew on peripheral blood, taken on day 0 of AZD1222 vaccination. V and J are TRBV11-2 and TRBJ1-1; 7 nucleotides agree with TRBD1. Here the CDR3 reads CASSTVPGTVTEAFF. The CDR3 nucleotides are TGTGCCAGCAGCACCGTGCCAGGGACAGTCACTGAAGCTTTCTTT.